These T cell receptor beta chains were read from a single sample in a study of T cell changes during pregnancy in multiple sclerosis. The table came from immunoSEQ multiplex PCR; TCRdb's copy has only in-frame clones and leaves some out. The table records about 38,000 clones, about 95% of them present only once. Source: CD4+ T cells from peripheral blood mononuclear cells, taken in the second trimester of pregnancy. These receptors were taken from a female donor with multiple sclerosis, enrolled in a pregnancy study. Both conserved end residues are part of each CDR3. Each record gives: V gene, clone size, J gene, D gene, CDR3 protein, CDR3 DNA. D genes are given only for firm matches. Not all rows give a size; the values are once, few, many and, for expanded clones, a class.

V: TRBV19
size: .
J: TRBJ1-3
D: TRBD1
CDR3: CASSIGRTGTSGNTIYF
DNA: TGTGCCAGTAGTATTGGACGGACAGGAACTTCTGGAAACACCATATATTTT

V: TRBV19
size: .
J: TRBJ1-5
D: .
CDR3: CATAPWQGGAGGNQPQHF
DNA: TGTGCCACCGCCCCCTGGCAGGGAGGGGCCGGGGGCAATCAGCCCCAGCATTTT

V: TRBV7-9
size: .
J: TRBJ2-6
D: .
CDR3: CASTDLATRANVLTF
DNA: TGTGCCAGCACCGACTTAGCAACCAGGGCCAACGTCCTGACTTTC

V: TRBV6-1
size: .
J: TRBJ2-7
D: TRBD1
CDR3: CASMLGGLGSYEQYF
DNA: TGTGCCAGCATGTTAGGGGGCTTGGGTTCCTACGAGCAGTACTTC

V: TRBV9
size: .
J: TRBJ2-2
D: .
CDR3: CASSVGLASGELFF
DNA: TGTGCCAGCAGCGTAGGTCTAGCGAGCGGGGAGCTGTTTTTT

V: TRBV30
size: .
J: TRBJ1-5
D: .
CDR3: CAWSVYDKAGPNQPQHF
DNA: TGTGCCTGGAGTGTCTATGATAAGGCAGGCCCCAATCAGCCCCAGCATTTT

V: TRBV7-2
size: .
J: TRBJ2-1
D: .
CDR3: CASRLAGARYNEQFF
DNA: TGTGCCAGCAGACTCGCGGGGGCCCGCTACAATGAGCAGTTCTTC

V: TRBV29-1
size: .
J: TRBJ2-7
D: TRBD2
CDR3: CSVVGEGKSSYEQYF
DNA: TGCAGCGTTGTGGGGGAGGGGAAGAGCTCCTACGAGCAGTACTTC

V: TRBV2
size: .
J: TRBJ2-5
D: TRBD2
CDR3: CASSESRGEKETQYF
DNA: TGTGCCAGCAGTGAGTCCCGGGGGGAAAAAGAGACCCAGTACTTC

V: TRBV18
size: .
J: TRBJ2-5
D: TRBD1
CDR3: CASSPWTGTQETQYF
DNA: TGTGCCAGCTCACCCTGGACAGGCACGCAAGAGACCCAGTACTTC

V: TRBV7-2
size: .
J: TRBJ1-5
D: TRBD1
CDR3: CASSLGTGGFTGSNQPQHF
DNA: TGTGCCAGCAGCTTAGGGACAGGGGGATTTACGGGGAGCAATCAGCCCCAGCATTTT

V: TRBV7-3
size: .
J: TRBJ2-5
D: .
CDR3: CASSLEKAETQYF
DNA: TGTGCCAGCAGCTTAGAGAAAGCCGAGACCCAGTACTTC

V: TRBV27
size: .
J: TRBJ2-7
D: TRBD2
CDR3: CASSTRLAGSSYEQYF
DNA: TGTGCCAGCAGTACTAGACTAGCGGGGAGCTCCTACGAGCAGTACTTC

V: TRBV5-1
size: .
J: TRBJ2-2
D: TRBD2
CDR3: CASSLGPTLAGGKNTGELFF
DNA: TGCGCCAGCAGCTTGGGGCCCACTCTAGCGGGAGGGAAGAACACCGGGGAGCTGTTTTTT

V: TRBV5-4
size: once
J: TRBJ2-1
D: .
CDR3: CASSLLNEQFF
DNA: TGTGCCAGCAGCTTACTGAATGAGCAGTTCTTC

V: TRBV10-1
size: .
J: TRBJ2-2
D: .
CDR3: CASSEQSGGELFF
DNA: TGCGCCAGCAGTGAGCAGAGCGGCGGGGAGCTGTTTTTT

V: TRBV27
size: .
J: TRBJ1-5
D: .
CDR3: CASSFRDKQPQHF
DNA: TGTGCCAGCAGTTTTAGGGACAAGCAGCCCCAGCATTTT

V: TRBV11-3
size: .
J: TRBJ2-3
D: TRBD2
CDR3: CASSRGGPSGDTQYF
DNA: TGTGCCAGCAGCCGCGGGGGGCCCTCCGGAGATACGCAGTATTTT

V: TRBV2
size: .
J: TRBJ2-7
D: .
CDR3: CASSLRSALSYEQYF
DNA: TGTGCCAGCAGTCTTCGGAGTGCACTCTCCTACGAGCAGTACTTC

V: TRBV5-4
size: .
J: TRBJ2-7
D: .
CDR3: CASSHPRGGEQYF
DNA: TGTGCCAGCAGCCACCCCCGAGGGGGTGAGCAGTACTTC

V: TRBV9
size: .
J: TRBJ1-4
D: TRBD1
CDR3: CASSPQGGRSNEKLFF
DNA: TGTGCCAGCAGCCCCCAGGGGGGCAGATCTAATGAAAAACTGTTTTTT

V: TRBV2
size: .
J: TRBJ1-4
D: TRBD1
CDR3: CASSEEGTGVEKLFF
DNA: TGTGCCAGCAGTGAAGAAGGGACAGGGGTCGAAAAACTGTTTTTT

V: TRBV6-1
size: .
J: TRBJ2-6
D: .
CDR3: CASEAGYSGANVLTF
DNA: TGTGCCAGCGAGGCGGGATACTCTGGGGCCAACGTCCTGACTTTC

V: TRBV7-6
size: .
J: TRBJ1-3
D: .
CDR3: CASSLAQGRNSGNTIYF
DNA: TGTGCCAGCAGCTTAGCGCAGGGCAGAAACTCTGGAAACACCATATATTTT

V: TRBV29-1
size: once
J: TRBJ2-3
D: .
CDR3: CSVEDRSLGRSTDTQYF
DNA: TGCAGCGTTGAAGACCGATCACTAGGACGGAGCACAGATACGCAGTATTTT

V: TRBV27
size: .
J: TRBJ2-2
D: .
CDR3: CASSLGGKNTGELFF
DNA: TGTGCCAGCAGTTTAGGAGGGAAGAACACCGGGGAGCTGTTTTTT

V: TRBV19
size: .
J: TRBJ2-7
D: TRBD1
CDR3: CATSDRGRPYEQYF
DNA: TGTGCCACCTCGGACAGGGGGCGCCCCTACGAGCAGTACTTC

V: TRBV2
size: .
J: TRBJ2-2
D: .
CDR3: CATTTANTGELFF
DNA: TGTGCCACCACGACAGCGAACACCGGGGAGCTGTTTTTT

V: TRBV30
size: .
J: TRBJ2-7
D: TRBD1
CDR3: CAWSSDRRENEQYF
DNA: TGTGCCTGGAGTTCGGACAGGCGAGAAAACGAGCAGTACTTC

V: TRBV7-6
size: .
J: TRBJ2-1
D: TRBD1
CDR3: CASSPRRDRVNEQFF
DNA: TGTGCCAGCAGCCCCCGCCGGGACAGGGTTAATGAGCAGTTCTTC

V: TRBV19
size: once
J: TRBJ2-7
D: .
CDR3: CASRTSGSVQQYF
DNA: TGTGCCAGTAGGACCTCCGGGAGTGTACAGCAGTACTTC

V: TRBV12-5
size: .
J: TRBJ2-7
D: TRBD1
CDR3: CASGSLTGVIDEQYF
DNA: TGTGCTAGTGGTTCTCTCACAGGGGTCATAGACGAGCAGTACTTC

V: TRBV29-1
size: .
J: TRBJ1-5
D: .
CDR3: CSIGGGNQPQHF
DNA: TGCAGCATAGGGGGGGGTAATCAGCCCCAGCATTTT

V: TRBV5-4
size: .
J: TRBJ2-3
D: TRBD2
CDR3: CASSPKLAGTDTQYF
DNA: TGTGCCAGCAGCCCCAAACTAGCGGGCACAGATACGCAGTATTTT

V: TRBV29-1
size: .
J: TRBJ1-2
D: TRBD1
CDR3: CSVKQGYGYTF
DNA: TGCAGCGTCAAACAGGGGTATGGCTACACCTTC

V: TRBV19
size: .
J: TRBJ1-4
D: .
CDR3: CASSPRLREGNEKLFF
DNA: TGTGCCAGTAGCCCTCGCCTCAGGGAGGGTAATGAAAAACTGTTTTTT

V: TRBV7-2
size: .
J: TRBJ1-5
D: .
CDR3: CASSLEGQLNQPQHF
DNA: TGTGCCAGCAGCTTAGAGGGGCAGCTCAATCAGCCCCAGCATTTT

V: TRBV10-3
size: .
J: TRBJ1-1
D: .
CDR3: CAISRVTANTEAFF
DNA: TGTGCCATCAGCAGGGTAACAGCGAACACTGAAGCTTTCTTT

V: TRBV5-4
size: .
J: TRBJ1-5
D: .
CDR3: CASSHLPPTKGGNQPQHF
DNA: TGTGCCAGCAGCCATCTACCACCGACTAAGGGGGGCAATCAGCCCCAGCATTTT

V: TRBV29-1
size: .
J: TRBJ1-1
D: .
CDR3: CSGAGKGSTEAFF
DNA: TGCAGCGGGGCGGGGAAGGGCAGCACTGAAGCTTTCTTT

V: TRBV5-1
size: once
J: TRBJ1-6
D: .
CDR3: CASSPRGAYNSPLHF
DNA: TGCGCCAGCAGCCCCAGGGGAGCCTATAATTCACCCCTCCACTTT

V: TRBV7-9
size: .
J: TRBJ1-1
D: .
CDR3: CASSLALTRNTEAFF
DNA: TGTGCCAGCAGCTTAGCCCTGACAAGAAACACTGAAGCTTTCTTT

V: TRBV5-1
size: .
J: TRBJ2-1
D: TRBD1
CDR3: CASSSPGTGDIRGIYNEQFF
DNA: TGCGCCAGCAGCTCTCCCGGGACAGGGGACATCCGTGGAATTTACAATGAGCAGTTCTTC

V: TRBV15
size: .
J: TRBJ1-3
D: .
CDR3: CATSRYPQGVSGNTIYF
DNA: TGTGCCACCAGCCGATACCCACAGGGTGTCTCTGGAAACACCATATATTTT